A selection of T cell receptor beta chains follows, all from one sample in a study of blood T cell repertoires in COVID-19. Sequencing was performed with immunoSEQ multiplex PCR; in TCRdb, only in-frame clones are kept and a portion is missing. Of fewer than 350,000 clones listed, about 86% were seen once; the top ten hold about an eighth. The specimen was peripheral blood. All receptors derive from a woman in her 30s with COVID-19, enrolled during active disease. Both conserved end residues are part of each CDR3.

V gene	J gene	CDR3 protein
TRBV14	TRBJ2-1	CASSQVFRGPYNEQFF
TRBV7-9	TRBJ2-1	CASSFGGTEQFF
TRBV5-4	TRBJ2-7	CASSLIAGGSLDYEQYF
TRBV6-1	TRBJ2-2	CASSRQGADTGELFF
TRBV2	TRBJ1-2	CASSEGRGNGYTF
TRBV21-1	TRBJ2-3	CASSKNKRNGGSDTDTQYF
TRBV4-1	TRBJ1-2	CASSQWSGEDYGYTF
TRBV7-9	TRBJ1-1	CATTLTGVLEAFF
TRBV19	TRBJ1-5	CAGGRGDSNQPQHF
TRBV4-1	TRBJ1-1	CASSHGSNTEAFF
TRBV6-5	TRBJ1-1	CASRKGQGRTEAFF
TRBV2	TRBJ2-3	CASSASGGGTDTQYF
TRBV25-1	TRBJ2-3	CASSVTGTDTQYF
TRBV10-1	TRBJ2-5	CASSANTGPGETQYF
TRBV19	TRBJ1-2	CASSYRTGVYGYTF
TRBV6-2/TRBV6-3	TRBJ2-7	CASSWDRAYEQYF
TRBV7-2	TRBJ1-5	CASSLAWAGGQPQHF
TRBV5-6	TRBJ1-3	CASSLGATVGNTIYF
TRBV5-6	TRBJ1-3	CASSLGGTDSSGNTIYF
TRBV19	TRBJ1-5	CASSIALEFGERGNQPQHF
TRBV6-5	TRBJ2-4	CASSLSLGDIQYF
TRBV27	TRBJ1-1	CASSAEYRREAFF
TRBV2	TRBJ1-1	CVFERPNTEAFF
TRBV15	TRBJ2-3	CATSGPYRVSNTDTQYF
TRBV27	TRBJ2-3	CASSSAGPGLGYTDTQYF
TRBV5-8	TRBJ2-7	CASSGDRPPSYEQYF
TRBV28	TRBJ1-2	CASRKPPPLTIYGYTF
TRBV6-5	TRBJ2-7	CASSLGNYYEQYF
TRBV7-9	TRBJ2-1	CASSQISGGGASYNEQFF
TRBV6-6	TRBJ2-7	CASSARDSTGEQYF